This T cell receptor (beta chain) was captured by sequencing in a study of beta chain features in type 1 diabetes. Of note for this clone: Its antigen remains unknown.

The whole isolated RNA underwent reverse transcription, so sequencing captured expressed TCRB transcripts. The method was immunoSEQ multiplex PCR; TCRdb's version includes in-frame clones alone and lacks a portion of them. The sample shows 400,000 or so clones, roughly 12% of them seen only once. General study results and limits: A greater similarity of naive, central memory and Treg TCRB repertoires was seen among patients than among healthy donors. For cells with high TCR expression, cDNA sequencing could yield over-representation. In all four CD4+ subsets, TCRB CDR3 length was significantly, moderately reduced in type 1 diabetes.

V lost 5 bases and J lost 4; bases outside the gene matches: 9. Germline CDR1 reads SGHRS; CDR2 reads YFSETQ. The CDR3 extends over 15 amino acids. The gene calls are TRBV5-1 and TRBJ2-3; 8 bases fit TRBD1. This clonotype was sampled from a woman younger than 30 with type 1 diabetes. The source material was naive CD4+ T cells from blood. The CDR3 sequence is CASRQPGQEADTQYF. The CDR3 bases are TGCGCCAGCAGACAACCGGGACAGGAGGCAGATACGCAGTATTTT.